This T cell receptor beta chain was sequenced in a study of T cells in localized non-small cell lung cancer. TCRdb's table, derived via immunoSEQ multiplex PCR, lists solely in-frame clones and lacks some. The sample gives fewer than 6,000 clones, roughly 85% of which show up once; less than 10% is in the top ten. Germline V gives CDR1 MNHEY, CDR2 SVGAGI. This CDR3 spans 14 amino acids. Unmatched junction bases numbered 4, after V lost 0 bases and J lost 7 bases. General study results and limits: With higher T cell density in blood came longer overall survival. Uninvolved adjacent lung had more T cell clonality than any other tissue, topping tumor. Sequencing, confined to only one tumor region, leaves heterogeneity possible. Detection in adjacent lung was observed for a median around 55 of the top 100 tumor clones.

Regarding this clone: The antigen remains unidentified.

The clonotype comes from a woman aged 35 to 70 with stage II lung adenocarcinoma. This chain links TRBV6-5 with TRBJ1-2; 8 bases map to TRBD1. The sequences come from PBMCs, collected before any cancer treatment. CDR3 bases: TGTGCCAGCAGTTACTCGATACAGGGGGGTGGCTACACCTTC. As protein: CASSYSIQGGGYTF.